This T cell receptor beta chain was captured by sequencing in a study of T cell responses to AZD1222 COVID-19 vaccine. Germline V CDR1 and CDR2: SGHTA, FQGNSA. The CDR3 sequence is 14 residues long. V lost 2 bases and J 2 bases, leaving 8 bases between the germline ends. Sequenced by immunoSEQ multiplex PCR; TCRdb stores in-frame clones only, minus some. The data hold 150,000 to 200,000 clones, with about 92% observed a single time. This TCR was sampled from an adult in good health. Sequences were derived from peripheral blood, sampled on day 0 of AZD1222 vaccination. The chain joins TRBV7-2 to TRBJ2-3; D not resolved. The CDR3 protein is CASSLSVYTDTQYF. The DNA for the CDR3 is TGTGCCAGCAGCTTATCGGTATACACAGATACGCAGTATTTT. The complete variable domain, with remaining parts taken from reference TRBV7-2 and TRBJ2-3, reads GAGVSQSPSNKVTEKGKDVELRCDPISGHTALYWYRQSLGQGLEFLIYFQGNSAPDKSGLPSDRFSAERTGGSVSTLTIQRTQQEDSAVYLCASSLSVYTDTQYFGPGTRLTVL.